This is a list of T cell receptor beta chains from one sample in a study of CD8 T cells in Susac syndrome. TCRdb called the immunoSEQ multiplex PCR reads again in MiXCR, with one record for every CDR3 protein. The data show 170,000 or so distinct CDR3 sequences, with around 94% seen just once and 0.099% held by the top ten. The sequencing input was CD4+ T cells from PBMCs. All receptors derive from a human donor with Susac syndrome. Each CDR3 is given with its conserved first and last residue. D genes are given only for firm matches. Size values are once, few and many counts, or a class for expanded clones, and some rows have none.

once	TRBV29-1	TRBD1	TRBJ2-7	TGCAGCGTTGACCGCGGGACAGGGAAATTCTACGGGCAGTACTTC	CSVDRGTGKFYGQYF
-	TRBV14	TRBD1	TRBJ2-3	TGTGCCAGCAGCCAAGATCCTCGGACAGGGGGCACAGATACGCAGTATTTT	CASSQDPRTGGTDTQYF
once	TRBV9	-	TRBJ2-5	TGTGCCAGCAGCGTAGTGGGGGGGCGCCAAGAGACCCAGTACTTC	CASSVVGGRQETQYF
-	TRBV5-1	-	TRBJ2-1	TGCGCCAGCAGCTCCGAATCGGGTGATGAGCAGTTCTTC	CASSSESGDEQFF
-	TRBV2	TRBD2	TRBJ2-2	TGTGCCAGCAGCCGGGGGTTAGCGGGAGGGGACACCGGGGAGCTGTTTTTT	CASSRGLAGGDTGELFF
-	TRBV14	TRBD2	TRBJ2-1	TGTGCCAGCAGCCTGCGGGCCGCGGGGGGTGAGCAGTTCTTC	CASSLRAAGGEQFF
-	TRBV20-1	TRBD2	TRBJ2-3	TGCAGTGCTAGAGGCCCGGGACTAGCGGGAGTCGGAGATACGCAGTATTTT	CSARGPGLAGVGDTQYF
-	TRBV7-3	-	TRBJ2-5	TGTGCCAGCAGTTCCCGGGCCCAAGAGACCCAGTACTTC	CASSSRAQETQYF
-	TRBV5-6	TRBD1	TRBJ2-2	TGTGCCAGCAGCTCCGGGACAGGGAGAACCGGGGAGCTGTTTTTT	CASSSGTGRTGELFF
-	TRBV18	-	TRBJ2-1	TGTGCCAGCTCACTCGGGAGAATAAATGAGCAGTTCTTC	CASSLGRINEQFF
once	TRBV29-1	-	TRBJ1-1	TGCAGCGTTGAAGATCGGGAAGGGCCCGTTAACACTGAAGCTTTCTTT	CSVEDREGPVNTEAFF
once	TRBV29-1	-	TRBJ1-2	TGCAGCGTTCAACAGACCACTAACTATGGCTACACCTTC	CSVQQTTNYGYTF
-	TRBV5-6	-	TRBJ1-1	TGTGCCAGCAGCTTACCACAGAACACTGAAGCTTTCTTT	CASSLPQNTEAFF
-	TRBV20-1	TRBD1	TRBJ1-5	TGCAGTGCTAGAGGGGGCCGCGCGCAGGGGGCAGAAGGACAGCCCCAGCATTTT	CSARGGRAQGAEGQPQHF
-	TRBV9	-	TRBJ2-7	TGTGCCAGCAGCGTAGGTAGCGGTTCGGGGTACGAGCAGTACTTC	CASSVGSGSGYEQYF
-	TRBV7-8	-	TRBJ2-2	TGTGCCAGCCTTACCTCGGGGCCCCCAGTTACCGGGGAGCTGTTTTTT	CASLTSGPPVTGELFF
-	TRBV3-1	-	TRBJ1-1	TGTGCCAGCAGCCTGGGGGACATTACGAACACTGAAGCTTTCTTT	CASSLGDITNTEAFF
-	TRBV9	-	TRBJ2-3	TGTGCCAGCAGCGATCTCACTGGGCGAGATACGCAGTATTTT	CASSDLTGRDTQYF
-	TRBV28	-	TRBJ2-7	TGTGCCAGCAGTTCCCCCGGGATCTACGAGCAGTACTTC	CASSSPGIYEQYF
-	TRBV5-1	TRBD2	TRBJ2-5	TGCGCCAGCAGCAAGGGACTAGCGCCGAGAGAGGAGACCCAGTACTTC	CASSKGLAPREETQYF
-	TRBV3-1	-	TRBJ1-4	TGTGCCAGCAGCCCCCGCGGGGGGAGCCACGGTGAAAAACTGTTTTTT	CASSPRGGSHGEKLFF
-	TRBV10-3	-	TRBJ2-7	TGTGCCTCTGGGGGGCGGGATTGGGAGCAGTACTTC	CASGGRDWEQYF
-	TRBV20-1	-	TRBJ1-1	TGCAGTGCTATAGCCGGGACGGGGAACACTGAAGCTTTCTTT	CSAIAGTGNTEAFF
-	TRBV11-2	-	TRBJ2-7	TGTGCCAGCAGCTTACACCTAGCCAACGAGCAGTACTTC	CASSLHLANEQYF
-	TRBV6-1	-	TRBJ2-3	TGTGCCAGCAGTGAAGCAGCCATGACACGGGCAGATACGCAGTATTTT	CASSEAAMTRADTQYF
-	TRBV7-2	-	TRBJ2-2	TGTGCCAGCAGCCCGTGGAGGGAGCCCGGGGAGCTGTTTTTT	CASSPWREPGELFF
-	TRBV29-1	TRBD1	TRBJ2-3	TGCAGCGCCTGGGGCGGGACAGGGGGCCCAGATACGCAGTATTTT	CSAWGGTGGPDTQYF
-	TRBV6-2/TRBV6-3	-	TRBJ2-1	TGTGCCAGCAGTTTCCTAGGACGAATCGGCGCGGACTACAATGAGCAGTTCTTC	CASSFLGRIGADYNEQFF
-	TRBV28	-	TRBJ2-1	TGTGCCACAAGCGGTTCCTACAATGAGCAGTTCTTC	CATSGSYNEQFF